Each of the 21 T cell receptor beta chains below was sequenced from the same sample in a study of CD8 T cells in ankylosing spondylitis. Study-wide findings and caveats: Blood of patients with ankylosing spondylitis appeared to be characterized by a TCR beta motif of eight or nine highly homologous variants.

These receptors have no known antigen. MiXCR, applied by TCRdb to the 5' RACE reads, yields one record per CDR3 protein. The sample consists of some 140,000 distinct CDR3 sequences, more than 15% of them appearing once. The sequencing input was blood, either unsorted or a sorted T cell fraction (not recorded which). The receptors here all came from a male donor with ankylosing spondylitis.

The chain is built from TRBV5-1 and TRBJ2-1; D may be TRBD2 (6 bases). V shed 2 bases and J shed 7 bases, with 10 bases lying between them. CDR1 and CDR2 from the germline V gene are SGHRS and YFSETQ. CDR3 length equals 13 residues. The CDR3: CASSFGRGNEQFF. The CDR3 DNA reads TGCGCCAGCAGCTTCGGGCGGGGTAATGAGCAGTTCTTC.

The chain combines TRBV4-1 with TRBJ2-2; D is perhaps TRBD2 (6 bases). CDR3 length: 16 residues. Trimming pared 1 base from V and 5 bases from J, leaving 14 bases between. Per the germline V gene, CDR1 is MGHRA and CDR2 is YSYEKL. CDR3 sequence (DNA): TGCGCCAGCAGCCAAGGGGGGGACGGAGGGACCGGGGAGCTGTTTTTT. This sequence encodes CASSQGGDGGTGELFF.

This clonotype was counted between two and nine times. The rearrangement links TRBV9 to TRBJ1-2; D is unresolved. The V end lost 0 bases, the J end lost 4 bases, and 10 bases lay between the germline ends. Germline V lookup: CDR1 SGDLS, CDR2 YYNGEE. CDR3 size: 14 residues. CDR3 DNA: TGTGCCAGCAGCGTAGCCCACTCCACCTATGGCTACACCTTC. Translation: CASSVAHSTYGYTF.

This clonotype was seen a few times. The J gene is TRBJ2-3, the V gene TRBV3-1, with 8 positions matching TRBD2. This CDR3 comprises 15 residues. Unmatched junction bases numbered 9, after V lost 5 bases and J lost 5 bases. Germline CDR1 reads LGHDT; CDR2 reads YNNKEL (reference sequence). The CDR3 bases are TGTGCCAGCAGCAAACTAGCGGAAGGTGGAGATACGCAGTATTTT. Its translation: CASSKLAEGGDTQYF.

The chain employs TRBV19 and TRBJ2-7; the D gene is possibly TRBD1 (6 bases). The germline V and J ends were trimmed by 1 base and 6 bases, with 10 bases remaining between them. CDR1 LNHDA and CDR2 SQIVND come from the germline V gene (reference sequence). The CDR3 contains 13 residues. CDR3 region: CASSIVDRSEQYF. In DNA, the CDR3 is TGTGCCAGTAGTATAGTTGACAGGAGCGAGCAGTACTTC.

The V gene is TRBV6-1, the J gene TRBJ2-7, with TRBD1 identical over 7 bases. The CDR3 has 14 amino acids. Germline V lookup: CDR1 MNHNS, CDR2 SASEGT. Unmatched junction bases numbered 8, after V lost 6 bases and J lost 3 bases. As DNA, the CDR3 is TGTGCCAGCAGCGAGAAAGGGACAGTCTACGAGCAGTACTTC. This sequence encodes CASSEKGTVYEQYF.

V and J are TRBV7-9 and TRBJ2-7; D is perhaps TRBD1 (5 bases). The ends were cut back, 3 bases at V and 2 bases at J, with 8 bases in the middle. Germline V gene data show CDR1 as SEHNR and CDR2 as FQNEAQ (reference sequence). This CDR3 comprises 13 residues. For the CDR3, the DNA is TGTGCCAGCAGCTTTGGGGCTCCCTACGAGCAGTACTTC. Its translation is CASSFGAPYEQYF.

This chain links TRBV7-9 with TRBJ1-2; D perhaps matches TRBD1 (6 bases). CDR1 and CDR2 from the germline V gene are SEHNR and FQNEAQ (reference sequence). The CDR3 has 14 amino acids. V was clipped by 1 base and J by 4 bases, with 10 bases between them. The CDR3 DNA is TGTGCCAGCAGCTTAGGGTACAGGGTCTATGGCTACACCTTC. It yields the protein CASSLGYRVYGYTF.

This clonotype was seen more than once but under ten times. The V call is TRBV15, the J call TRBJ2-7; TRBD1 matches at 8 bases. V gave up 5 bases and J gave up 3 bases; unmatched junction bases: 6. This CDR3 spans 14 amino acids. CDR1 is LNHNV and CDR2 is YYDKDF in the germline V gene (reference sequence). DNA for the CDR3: TGTGCCACCAGCTCAAGCGGACAGGGCTACGAGCAGTACTTC. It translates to CATSSSGQGYEQYF.

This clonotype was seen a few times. In DNA form, the CDR3 reads TGTGCCAGCACCTCCGGGACTAGCGGTTGGGGCGGGGAGCTGTTTTTT. Translated, it gives CASTSGTSGWGGELFF. The V call is TRBV12-3 or TRBV12-4, the J call TRBJ2-2, with 11 bases matching TRBD2. The CDR3 loop spans 16 amino acids. V lost 7 bases to trimming and J lost 7 bases; unmatched junction nucleotides: 11.

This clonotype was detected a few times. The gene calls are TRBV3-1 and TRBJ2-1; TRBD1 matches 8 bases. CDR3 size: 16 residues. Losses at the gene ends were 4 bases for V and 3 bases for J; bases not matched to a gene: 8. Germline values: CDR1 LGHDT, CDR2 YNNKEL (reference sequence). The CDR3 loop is CASSPYGQGFYNEQFF. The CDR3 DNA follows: TGTGCCAGCAGCCCCTACGGACAGGGTTTCTACAATGAGCAGTTCTTC.

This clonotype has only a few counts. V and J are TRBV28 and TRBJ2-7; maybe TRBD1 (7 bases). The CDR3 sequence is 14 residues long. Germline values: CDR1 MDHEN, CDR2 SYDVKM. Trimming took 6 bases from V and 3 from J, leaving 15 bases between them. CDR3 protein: CASRTTGTGYEQYF. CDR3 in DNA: TGTGCCAGCAGGACGACAGGGACTGGCTACGAGCAGTACTTC.

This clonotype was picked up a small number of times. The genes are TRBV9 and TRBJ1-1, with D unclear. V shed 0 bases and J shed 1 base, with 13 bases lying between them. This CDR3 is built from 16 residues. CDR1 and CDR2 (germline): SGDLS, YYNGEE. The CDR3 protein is CASSVAAAPKNTEAFF. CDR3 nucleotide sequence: TGTGCCAGCAGCGTAGCAGCGGCACCGAAGAACACTGAAGCTTTCTTT.

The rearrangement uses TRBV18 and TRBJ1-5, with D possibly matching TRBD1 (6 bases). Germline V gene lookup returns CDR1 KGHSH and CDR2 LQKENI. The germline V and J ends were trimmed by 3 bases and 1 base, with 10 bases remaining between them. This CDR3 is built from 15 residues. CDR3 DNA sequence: TGTGCCAGCTCACCGGACAGAGTAAGCAATCAGCCCCAGCATTTT. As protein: CASSPDRVSNQPQHF.

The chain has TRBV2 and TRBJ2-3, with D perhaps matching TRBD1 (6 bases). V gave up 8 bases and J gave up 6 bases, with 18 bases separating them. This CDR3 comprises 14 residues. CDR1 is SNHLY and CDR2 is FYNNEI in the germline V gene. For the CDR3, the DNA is TGTGCCAGCCTCTGGGTGGGGGCCGTCGATACGCAGTATTTT. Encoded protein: CASLWVGAVDTQYF.

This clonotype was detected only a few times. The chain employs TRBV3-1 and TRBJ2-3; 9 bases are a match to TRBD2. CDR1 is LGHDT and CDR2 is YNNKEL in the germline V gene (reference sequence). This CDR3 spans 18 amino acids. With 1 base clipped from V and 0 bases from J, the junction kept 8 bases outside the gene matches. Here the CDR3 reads CASSQGAIAGDSTDTQYF. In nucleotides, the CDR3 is TGTGCCAGCAGCCAAGGGGCCATAGCGGGAGATAGCACAGATACGCAGTATTTT.

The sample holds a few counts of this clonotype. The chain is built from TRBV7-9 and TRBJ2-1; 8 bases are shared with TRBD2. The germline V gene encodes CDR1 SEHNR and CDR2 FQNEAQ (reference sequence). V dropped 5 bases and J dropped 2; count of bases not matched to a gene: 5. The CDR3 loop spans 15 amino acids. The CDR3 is CASSQPGLAYNEQFF. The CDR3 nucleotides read TGTGCCAGCAGCCAGCCGGGACTAGCCTACAATGAGCAGTTCTTC.

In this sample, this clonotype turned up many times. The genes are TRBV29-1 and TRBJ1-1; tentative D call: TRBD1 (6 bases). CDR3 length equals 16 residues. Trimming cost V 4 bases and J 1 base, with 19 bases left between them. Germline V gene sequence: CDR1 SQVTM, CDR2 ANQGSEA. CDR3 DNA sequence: TGCAGCGTTGGTGGGCCGGCCAGGGGACGGAACACTGAAGCTTTCTTT. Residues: CSVGGPARGRNTEAFF.

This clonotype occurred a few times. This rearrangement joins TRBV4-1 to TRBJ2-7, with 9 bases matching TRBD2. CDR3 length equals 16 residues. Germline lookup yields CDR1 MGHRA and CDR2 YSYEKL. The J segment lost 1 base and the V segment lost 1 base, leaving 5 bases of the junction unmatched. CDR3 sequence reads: CASSQVHLAGSYEQYF. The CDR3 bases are TGCGCCAGCAGCCAAGTACACCTAGCGGGGTCCTACGAGCAGTACTTC.

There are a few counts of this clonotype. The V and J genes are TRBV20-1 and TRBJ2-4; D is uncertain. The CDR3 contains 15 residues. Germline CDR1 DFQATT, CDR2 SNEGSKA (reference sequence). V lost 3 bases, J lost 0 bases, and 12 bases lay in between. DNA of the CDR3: TGCAGTGCTAGCTACCATTTGGGAGCCAAAAACATTCAGTACTTC. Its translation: CSASYHLGAKNIQYF.

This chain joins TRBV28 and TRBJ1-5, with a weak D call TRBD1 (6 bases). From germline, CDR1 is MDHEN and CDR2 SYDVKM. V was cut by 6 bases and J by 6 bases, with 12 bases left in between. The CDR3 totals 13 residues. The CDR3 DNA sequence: TGTGCCAGCAGCACAGGGAGGTCTCAGCCCCAGCATTTT. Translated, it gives CASSTGRSQPQHF.